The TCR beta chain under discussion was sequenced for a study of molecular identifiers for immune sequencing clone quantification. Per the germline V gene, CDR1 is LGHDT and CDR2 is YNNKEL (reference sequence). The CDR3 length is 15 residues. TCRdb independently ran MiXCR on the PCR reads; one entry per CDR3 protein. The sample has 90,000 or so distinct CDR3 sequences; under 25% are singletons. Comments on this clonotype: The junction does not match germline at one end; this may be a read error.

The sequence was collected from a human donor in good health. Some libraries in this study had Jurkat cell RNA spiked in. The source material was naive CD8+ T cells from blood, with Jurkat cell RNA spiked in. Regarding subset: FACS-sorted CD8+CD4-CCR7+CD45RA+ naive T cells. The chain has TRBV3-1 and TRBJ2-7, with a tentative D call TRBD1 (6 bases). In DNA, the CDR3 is TGTGCCAGCAGCCACGGACAGTCTAGCTCCTGCGAGCAGTACTTC. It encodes CASSHGQSSSCEQYF.